The following is a TCR beta chain sequence with its context. Its matching antigen is unknown. This sample was taken from a study of lymphopenia after photon versus proton radiotherapy. Study-wide findings and caveats: Post-nadir diversity loss with photons came from oligoclonal expansion, particularly CD8+ Temra cells.

CDR3 length equals 15 residues. Germline values: CDR1 KGHSH, CDR2 LQKENI. The trim removed 3 bases at V and 2 bases at J, leaving 7 bases unmatched. Method: immunoSEQ multiplex PCR; TCRdb's copy keeps in-frame clones and lacks some. Among approximately 66,000 clones, 75% to 90% were seen once, and the ten largest hold roughly 2.1%. This sequence was found in a man aged 40-49 years with gastric cancer. The rearrangement joins TRBV18 to TRBJ2-7; 7 nucleotides line up with TRBD2. This material consisted of peripheral blood, taken from a patient treated with photon-based radiotherapy. CDR3 sequence: CASSPRDYIPYEQYF. DNA for the CDR3: TGTGCCAGCTCACCCCGGGACTACATACCCTACGAGCAGTACTTC.